The rows below give T cell receptor beta chains drawn from one sample of a study of metastatic and nonmetastatic thyroid tumors. TCRdb re-called the PCR reads through MiXCR. The repertoire holds roughly 28,000 clones, with around 20% as singletons. Sample: blood. These receptors came from a female donor with papillary thyroid cancer or a benign thyroid nodule (not recorded which). Some clones in this sample may be carry-over from other donors' samples. CDR3s include the opening cysteine and the closing phenylalanine or tryptophan. D genes are given only for firm matches. A row's size may be missing; if present it is once, few, many or a size class.

CASSLSPASTDTQYF | TGCGCCAGCAGCTTGTCCCCGGCTAGCACAGATACGCAGTATTTT | NA | 15 | NA | TRBJ2-3 | TRBV5-1
CSARVGQGWNGYTF | TGCAGTGCTAGAGTGGGACAGGGATGGAATGGCTACACCTTC | TRBD1 | 14 | few | TRBJ1-2 | TRBV20-1
CASSQIGGETQYF | TGTGCCAGCAGCCAGATTGGTGGAGAGACCCAGTACTTC | NA | 13 | NA | TRBJ2-5 | TRBV6-4
CASSLRPSYGYTF | TGTGCCAGCAGCCTCCGGCCTAGCTATGGCTACACCTTC | NA | 13 | medium-sized | TRBJ1-2 | TRBV6-1
CASSLSPHNEQFF | TGTGCCAGCAGTTTATCACCCCACAATGAGCAGTTCTTC | NA | 13 | NA | TRBJ2-1 | TRBV12-3/TRBV12-4
CSARGGMNTEAFF | TGCAGTGCTAGGGGGGGTATGAACACTGAAGCTTTCTTT | NA | 13 | many | TRBJ1-1 | TRBV20-1
CASTSQNSGNTIYF | TGTGCCAGCACGTCACAGAACTCTGGAAACACCATATATTTT | NA | 14 | many | TRBJ1-3 | TRBV12-3/TRBV12-4
CSDHPGDQPQHF | TGCAGCGACCACCCAGGCGATCAGCCCCAGCATTTT | NA | 12 | NA | TRBJ1-5 | TRBV29-1
CASSQGGENIQYF | TGTGCCAGCAGTCAGGGGGGGGAAAACATTCAGTACTTC | NA | 13 | NA | TRBJ2-4 | TRBV6-5
CASSYSGLLQYF | TGTGCCAGCAGTTACTCAGGACTGCTCCAGTACTTC | NA | 12 | NA | TRBJ2-7 | TRBV6-5
CASSSWGGYNEQFF | TGTGCCAGCAGCTCCTGGGGAGGGTATAATGAGCAGTTCTTC | TRBD2 | 14 | NA | TRBJ2-1 | TRBV4-1
CSARELTGSKGGSYGYTF | TGCAGTGCTAGAGAATTGACAGGGTCAAAAGGGGGTAGCTATGGCTACACCTTC | TRBD1 | 18 | NA | TRBJ1-2 | TRBV20-1
CASSLVPVGQPQLF | TGTGCCAGCAGCTTAGTCCCAGTCGGGCAGCCCCAGCTTTTT | NA | 14 | NA | TRBJ1-5 | TRBV11-2
CASSLWASGGAIYNEQFF | TGTGCCAGCAGTTTATGGGCTAGCGGGGGGGCCATATACAATGAGCAGTTCTTC | TRBD2 | 18 | few | TRBJ2-1 | TRBV27